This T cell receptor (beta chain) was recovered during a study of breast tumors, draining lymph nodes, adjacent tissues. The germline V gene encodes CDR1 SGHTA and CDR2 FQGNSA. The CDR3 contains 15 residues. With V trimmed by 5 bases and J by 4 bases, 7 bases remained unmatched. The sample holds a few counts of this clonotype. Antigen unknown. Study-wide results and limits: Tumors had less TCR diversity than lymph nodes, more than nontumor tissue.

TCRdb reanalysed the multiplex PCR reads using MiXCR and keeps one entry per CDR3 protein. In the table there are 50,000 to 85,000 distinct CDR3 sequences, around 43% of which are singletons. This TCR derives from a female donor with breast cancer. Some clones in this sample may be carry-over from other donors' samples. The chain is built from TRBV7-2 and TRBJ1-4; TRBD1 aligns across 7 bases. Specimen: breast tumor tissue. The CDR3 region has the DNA TGTGCCAGCAGCCCCACCGGGACAGTTAATGAAAAACTGTTTTTT. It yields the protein CASSPTGTVNEKLFF.